Below are 16 T cell receptor beta chains sequenced from a single sample in a study of Graves' ophthalmopathy and Graves' hyperthyroidism. Amplification of TCR beta CDR3 regions used RNA transcripts. RT-PCR with HTBI primers came first, then second-round multiplex PCR. TCRdb processed the multiplex PCR reads anew with MiXCR; each CDR3 protein has one entry. This sample has about 390,000 distinct CDR3 sequences, with approximately 15% found just once. The material sequenced was peripheral blood. Receptor source: a young woman with stable Graves' hyperthyroidism.

This clonotype was seen ten or more times. V usage is TRBV12-3 or TRBV12-4 and J usage is TRBJ2-7; TRBD1 matches at 7 bases. The ends lost 5 bases at V and 5 bases at J; junction bases unmatched: 6. The CDR3 loop spans 13 amino acids. The CDR3 loop reads CASSRDRDNEQYF. Here the CDR3 DNA reads TGTGCCAGCAGTAGAGACAGGGACAACGAGCAGTACTTC.

This clonotype was detected ten times or more. The chain recombines TRBV13 with TRBJ2-5; 8 nucleotides match TRBD1. V lost 4 bases, J lost 2 bases, and 6 bases stayed unmatched. The CDR3 covers 15 residues. The germline V gene encodes CDR1 PRHDT and CDR2 FYEKMQ (reference sequence). CDR3 region: CASSSRRDRQETQYF. The CDR3 DNA reads as TGTGCCAGCAGCTCCAGACGGGACAGGCAAGAGACCCAGTACTTC.

The chain links TRBV12-3 or TRBV12-4 to TRBJ1-1; 9 positions match TRBD1. This CDR3 has 15 residues. Trimming took 5 bases from V and 3 from J; bases not matched to a gene: 7. CDR3 DNA sequence: TGTGCCAGCAGTCCAAGGACAGGGGTGGACACTGAAGCTTTCTTT. This codes for CASSPRTGVDTEAFF.

This clonotype has ten or more counts. This chain links TRBV4-1 with TRBJ2-4, with D unclear. The germline V and J ends were trimmed by 1 base and 5 bases, with 9 bases remaining between them. Germline V gene data show CDR1 as MGHRA and CDR2 as YSYEKL. This CDR3 spans 14 amino acids. The CDR3 region has the DNA TGCGCCAGCAGCCAAGGGGCAGCAGAAAACATTCAGTACTTC. It codes for CASSQGAAENIQYF.

This clonotype was recorded many times. The chain employs TRBV5-1 and TRBJ1-1; a weak D match, TRBD1 (6 bases). Germline lookup yields CDR1 SGHRS and CDR2 YFSETQ. The CDR3 length is 13 residues. The V gene lost 4 bases and the J gene lost 6 bases, with 13 bases spanning the gap. The CDR3 nucleotides read TGCGCCAGCAGCGTAGGGGGGGTGGCTGAAGCTTTCTTT. This encodes CASSVGGVAEAFF.

The rearrangement links TRBV5-8 to TRBJ2-2; 7 positions agree with TRBD1. The CDR3 is made up of 15 amino acids. V dropped 2 bases and J dropped 7; count of bases not matched to a gene: 8. Germline-derived CDR1 and CDR2 are SGHTS and YDEGEE. The CDR3 spells CASSFRQGVIGELFF. CDR3 nucleotide sequence: TGTGCCAGCAGCTTCCGGCAGGGGGTGATCGGGGAGCTGTTTTTT.

This clonotype has a count of ten or more. V is TRBV12-3 or TRBV12-4 and J is TRBJ2-5; 10 nucleotides line up with TRBD2. Trimming took 3 bases from V and 4 from J; bases not matched to a gene: 17. The CDR3 has 19 residues. CDR3 nucleotides: TGTGCCAGCAGTTTCATAAAACCCGTAGCGGGGGGATCGTTAGAGACCCAGTACTTC. This codes for CASSFIKPVAGGSLETQYF.

The table lists this clonotype with many counts. V and J are TRBV20-1 and TRBJ2-7; 8 bases are a match to TRBD2. Germline V gives CDR1 DFQATT, CDR2 SNEGSKA (reference sequence). The CDR3 is 14 amino acids. J lost 5 bases, V lost 3 bases, and 9 bases had no gene match. CDR3 protein: CSARPGGAANEQYF. In DNA form, the CDR3 reads TGCAGTGCTAGGCCCGGGGGGGCCGCGAACGAGCAGTACTTC.

Many counts were recorded for this clonotype. The rearrangement uses TRBV12-3 or TRBV12-4 and TRBJ1-1; D not resolved. This CDR3 has 14 residues. Trimming removed 6 bases from V and 0 bases from J, with 11 bases in between. The CDR3 loop reads CASSTSRMNTEAFF. CDR3 DNA: TGTGCCAGCAGCACATCTAGGATGAACACTGAAGCTTTCTTT.

This clonotype has more than one count but fewer than ten. The chain links TRBV7-3 to TRBJ2-2; D gene ambiguous. The germline V gene encodes CDR1 SGHTA and CDR2 FQGTGA. The CDR3 contains 16 residues. V was pared by 0 bases and J by 4 bases, with 12 bases between. The CDR3 region has the DNA TGTGCCAGCAGCTTAACGCTGGGATCGCGCACCGGGGAGCTGTTTTTT. It is translated as CASSLTLGSRTGELFF.

This clonotype has a handful of counts. This chain connects TRBV3-1 to TRBJ2-5; TRBD2 aligns across 10 bases. The CDR3 spans 14 residues. CDR1 LGHDT and CDR2 YNNKEL come from the germline V gene (reference sequence). The V gene end was trimmed by 6 bases and the J gene end by 4 bases; junction bases not matched to a gene: 5. CDR3 nucleotides: TGTGCCAGCAGGCCGACTAGCGGGCGAGAGACCCAGTACTTC. This sequence encodes CASRPTSGRETQYF.

This clonotype was picked up a small number of times. The rearrangement links TRBV4-1 to TRBJ2-7; 7 nucleotides agree with TRBD2. CDR3 length: 15 residues. Germline V gene lookup returns CDR1 MGHRA and CDR2 YSYEKL. Unmatched junction bases numbered 7, after V lost 3 bases and J lost 2 bases. Here the CDR3 DNA reads TGCGCCAGCAGCCAGTTGTCAAGCGGGACCTACGAGCAGTACTTC. This codes for CASSQLSSGTYEQYF.

The table lists this clonotype with many counts. V is TRBV19 and J is TRBJ1-5; D perhaps matches TRBD1 (6 bases). The CDR3 length is 17 residues. V was shortened by 3 bases and J by 7 bases, with 22 bases between the two germline ends. Germline V gives CDR1 LNHDA, CDR2 SQIVND (reference sequence). CDR3 DNA: TGTGCCAGTAGTATCATTCCCGGGGGCGGTGCAGTCCAGCCCCAGCATTTT. It yields the protein CASSIIPGGGAVQPQHF.

In this sample, this clonotype turned up many times. The chain carries TRBV12-5 and TRBJ1-1; tentative D call: TRBD1 (6 bases). The V gene lost 1 base and the J gene lost 3 bases, with 12 bases spanning the gap. This CDR3 is built from 15 residues. In germline, CDR1 is LGHNT, CDR2 FRNRAP. Here the CDR3 DNA reads TGTGCTAGTGGTTTGGGTCAGGGGTATGACACTGAAGCTTTCTTT. Amino acid sequence: CASGLGQGYDTEAFF.

This clonotype was seen at least ten times. The J gene is TRBJ1-5, the V gene TRBV19; D ambiguous. The CDR3 is made up of 12 amino acids. V was pared by 2 bases and J by 10 bases, with 9 bases between. CDR1 and CDR2 from the germline V gene are LNHDA and SQIVND (reference sequence). The CDR3 coding sequence is TGTGCCAGTAGTATATCCGAGAGACCCCAGCATTTT. Protein sequence: CASSISERPQHF. Based on the CDR3 plus reference TRBV19 and TRBJ1-5, the full variable domain is DGGITQSPKYLFRKEGQNVTLSCEQNLNHDAMYWYRQDPGQGLRLIYYSQIVNDFQKGDIAEGYSVSREKKESFPLTVTSAQKNPTAFYLCASSISERPQHFGDGTRLSIL.

This clonotype was seen a few times. This chain uses TRBV15 with TRBJ2-7; D is uncertain. V gave up 0 bases and J gave up 0 bases, with 15 bases separating them. Germline-derived CDR1 and CDR2 are LNHNV and YYDKDF (reference sequence). This CDR3 spans 17 amino acids. In nucleotides, the CDR3 is TGTGCCACCAGCAGAGAGTTCGGCAGTCTGAGCTCCTACGAGCAGTACTTC. It encodes CATSREFGSLSSYEQYF. Variable domain in full (rest from reference TRBV15 and TRBJ2-7): DAMVIQNPRYQVTQFGKPVTLSCSQTLNHNVMYWYQQKSSQAPKLLFHYYDKDFNNEADTPDNFQSRRPNTSFCFLDIRSPGLGDTAMYLCATSREFGSLSSYEQYFGPGTRLTVT.